These 11 T cell receptor beta chains were all obtained from the same sample, sequenced in a study of T cells after yellow fever vaccination. MiXCR, applied by TCRdb to the 5' RACE reads, yields one record per CDR3 protein. The profile covers approximately 350,000 distinct CDR3 sequences, with around 10% appearing a single time and roughly a sixth taken by the ten largest. Sequencing was performed on PBMCs, taken on the day of the first yellow fever vaccination. The receptors originated from a man between 18 and 35 years old who received the YFV17D yellow fever vaccine.

This clonotype occurred a few times. The chain combines TRBV6-1 with TRBJ2-2; 9 positions agree with TRBD1. Germline-derived CDR1 and CDR2 are MNHNS and SASEGT. The CDR3 has 14 amino acids. The junction had 5 bases not matched to a gene; V was cut back by 6 bases and J by 6 bases. The CDR3, as DNA: TGTGCCAGCAGGGTACAGGGGGCGGCCGGGGAGCTGTTTTTT. This codes for CASRVQGAAGELFF.

This clonotype was found a few times. This chain joins TRBV21-1 and TRBJ1-4; TRBD1 is taken as the D call from the table, unchecked against the DNA. TRBV21-1 is assigned pseudogene status. CDR3 length: 15 residues. CDR3 residues: CASRRRTATNEKLFF. The CDR3 region has the DNA TGTGCCAGCAGGCGCCGGACAGCCACTAATGAAAAACTGTTTTTT.

As to this clonotype: A read error is possible here, since a much larger clone lies one base away. The chain is built from TRBV9 and TRBJ2-2; D uncertain. Trimming took off 1 base at V and 4 bases at J, with 2 bases between the two ends. Germline CDR1 is SGDLS and CDR2 is YYNGEE. The CDR3 contains 12 residues. CDR3 nucleotide sequence: TGTGCCAGCAGCGTAATCACCGGGGAGCTGTTTTTT. Protein: CASSVITGELFF. Using reference TRBV9 and TRBJ2-2 for the parts outside the CDR3, the full variable domain is DSGVTQTPKHLITATGQRVTLRCSPRSGDLSVYWYQQSLDQGLQFLIQYYNGEERAKGNILERFSAQQFPDLHSELNLSSLELGDSALYFCASSVITGELFFGEGSRLTVL.

This clonotype came up a few times. This chain joins TRBV5-1 and TRBJ1-1; a possible D gene is TRBD1 (6 bases). This CDR3 comprises 12 residues. Per germline, CDR1 SGHRS and CDR2 YFSETQ. Trimming shortened V by 5 bases and J by 8 bases, and 13 bases separated the two germline ends. The CDR3: CASSQQGPEAFF. CDR3 nucleotide sequence: TGCGCCAGCAGTCAACAGGGCCCCGAAGCTTTCTTT.

There are a few counts of this clonotype. The chain carries TRBV12-3 or TRBV12-4 and TRBJ1-2, with 8 bases identical to TRBD1. The ends lost 6 bases at V and 8 bases at J; junction bases unmatched: 14. The CDR3 has 15 residues. CDR3 sequence (DNA): TGTGCCAGCAGACGACAGGGGCCCAGAATCGTAGGCTACACCTTC. It translates to CASRRQGPRIVGYTF.

This clonotype appeared a few times. The chain links TRBV19 to TRBJ2-2; D may be TRBD2 (6 bases). Germline CDR1 and CDR2: LNHDA and SQIVND (reference sequence). The V end was cut by 7 bases, the J end by 3 bases, with 12 bases between. The CDR3 loop spans 14 amino acids. CDR3 residues: CASKGGPHTGELFF. The CDR3 DNA is TGTGCCAGTAAGGGAGGACCACACACCGGGGAGCTGTTTTTT.

This clonotype was found a few times. This sequence joins TRBV20-1 and TRBJ2-5, with 10 bases fitting TRBD1. Germline loops: CDR1 DFQATT, CDR2 SNEGSKA (reference sequence). The CDR3 is made up of 16 amino acids. With 0 bases clipped from V and 10 bases from J, the junction kept 14 bases outside the gene matches. The CDR3: CSARDQIRGGQGGQYF. The CDR3 DNA follows: TGCAGTGCTAGAGATCAAATACGGGGAGGACAGGGGGGCCAGTACTTC.

The chain combines TRBV19 with TRBJ2-1; D is undetermined. This CDR3 has 13 amino acids. Germline V lookup: CDR1 LNHDA, CDR2 SQIVND (reference sequence). V was cut by 3 bases and J by 4 bases, with 7 bases left in between. This CDR3 reads CASSMVGYNEQFF. The DNA for the CDR3 is TGTGCCAGTAGTATGGTTGGATACAATGAGCAGTTCTTC.

This clonotype was detected many times. This chain uses TRBV7-2 with TRBJ2-2; D uncertain. Per the germline V gene, CDR1 is SGHTA and CDR2 is FQGNSA. Trimming cost V 5 bases and J 2 bases, with 6 bases left between them. The CDR3 totals 13 residues. The CDR3: CASSPQNTGELFF. The DNA for the CDR3 is TGTGCCAGCAGCCCCCAAAACACCGGGGAGCTGTTTTTT.

In this sample, this clonotype turned up a few times. The DNA for the CDR3 is TGTGCCAGCAGCCAAGAAGGGGATTATCAGCCCCAGCATTTT. Translated: CASSQEGDYQPQHF. The chain recombines TRBV3-1 with TRBJ1-5; a weak D match, TRBD1 (5 bases). The CDR3 runs to 14 residues. Germline lookup yields CDR1 LGHDT and CDR2 YNNKEL (reference sequence). The V end lost 0 bases, the J end lost 5 bases, and 8 bases lay between the germline ends.

This clonotype was counted only a few times. The rearrangement links TRBV6-1 to TRBJ1-1, with D possibly being TRBD1 (6 bases). Per germline, CDR1 MNHNS and CDR2 SASEGT. This CDR3 contains 14 residues. V shed 7 bases and J shed 4 bases, with 16 bases lying between them. The CDR3 loop is CASISGGAGTEAFF. The CDR3 region has the DNA TGTGCCAGCATATCTGGGGGCGCGGGCACTGAAGCTTTCTTT.